The 27 T cell receptor beta chains in this list originate from one sample, sequenced in a study of blood T cell repertoires in COVID-19. Here immunoSEQ multiplex PCR was the method, and the copy in TCRdb shows in-frame clones only, minus some. The sample yields 180,000 or so clones, about 84% seen once. Specimen: peripheral blood. All receptors derive from a person between 70 and 80 years old with COVID-19, enrolled during active disease.

The table lists this clone with a few counts. The rearrangement joins TRBV3-1 (or the pseudogene TRBV3-2) to TRBJ1-1; TRBD1 matches at 9 bases. Per germline, CDR1 LGHDT and CDR2 YNNKEL (reference sequence). Trimming at V came to 1 base and at J to 12 bases, leaving 12 bases not matched to a gene. This CDR3 has 15 residues. The CDR3 nucleotides read TGTGCCAGCAGCCAAGTTTCGGCGGGACAGGGACGGTCTTTCTTT. It encodes CASSQVSAGQGRSFF.

This chain uses TRBV11-2 with TRBJ2-1; TRBD1 might be the D (6 bases). CDR1 is SGHAT, CDR2 FQNNGV, per germline. CDR3 length: 13 residues. V lost 2 bases, J lost 9 bases, and 11 bases lay in between. The CDR3, as DNA: TGTGCCAGCAGCTTACAGGGGACGGGTGAGCAGTTCTTC. It specifies CASSLQGTGEQFF. Variable domain in full (rest from reference TRBV11-2 and TRBJ2-1): EAGVAQSPRYKIIEKRQSVAFWCNPISGHATLYWYQQILGQGPKLLIQFQNNGVVDDSQLPKDRFSAERLKGVDSTLKIQPAKLEDSAVYLCASSLQGTGEQFFGPGTRLTVL.

This clone was seen only once. V and J are TRBV7-7 and TRBJ2-1; D gene unclear. The length of the CDR3 is 14 residues. The V end lost 1 base, the J end lost 3 bases, and 7 bases lay between the germline ends. Germline V gene data show CDR1 as SSHAT and CDR2 as FNYEAQ (reference sequence). This CDR3 reads CASSLEVGYNEQFF. In DNA form, the CDR3 reads TGTGCCAGCAGCTTAGAAGTCGGCTACAATGAGCAGTTCTTC.

This chain connects TRBV28 to TRBJ2-2, with 7 nucleotides matching TRBD1. The CDR3 has 14 residues. Trimming took 6 bases from V and 6 from J; bases not matched to a gene: 7. Germline CDR1 and CDR2: MDHEN and SYDVKM. The CDR3 DNA reads TGTGCCAGCAGAGGGGGCGCAAGGGCCGGGGAGCTGTTTTTT. It translates to CASRGGARAGELFF. Together with reference TRBV28 and TRBJ2-2, the CDR3 gives the full variable domain: DVKVTQSSRYLVKRTGEKVFLECVQDMDHENMFWYRQDPGLGLRLIYFSYDVKMKEKGDIPEGYSVSREKKERFSLILESASTNQTSMYLCASRGGARAGELFFGEGSRLTVL.

The V call is TRBV7-7, the J call TRBJ2-2; TRBD2 is a possible D gene (7 bases). The CDR3 is made up of 15 amino acids. The V end lost 5 bases, the J end lost 5 bases, and 15 bases lay between the germline ends. The germline gives CDR1 SSHAT, CDR2 FNYEAQ (reference sequence). The CDR3 here is CASSPAGQFTGELFF. CDR3 nucleotides: TGTGCCAGCAGCCCAGCGGGACAATTTACCGGGGAGCTGTTTTTT. The full variable domain, its missing parts supplied by reference TRBV7-7 and TRBJ2-2, is GAGVSQSPRYKVTKRGQDVTLRCDPISSHATLYWYQQALGQGPEFLTYFNYEAQPDKSGLPSDRFSAERPEGSISTLTIQRTEQRDSAMYRCASSPAGQFTGELFFGEGSRLTVL.

CDR3 region: CASSPGQGSRTEAFF. The CDR3 DNA follows: TGTGCCAGCAGCCCCGGACAGGGATCGAGAACTGAAGCTTTCTTT. This rearrangement joins TRBV3-1 (or the pseudogene TRBV3-2) to TRBJ1-1; 8 nucleotides agree with TRBD1. V dropped 4 bases and J dropped 5; count of bases not matched to a gene: 9. The V gene's germline CDR1 is LGHDT and CDR2 YNNKEL (reference sequence). The CDR3 totals 15 residues.

This rearrangement joins TRBV19 to TRBJ2-5; 9 nucleotides align to TRBD2. The V segment lost 6 bases and the J segment 2 bases; nucleotides outside the gene matches: 16. Germline values: CDR1 LNHDA, CDR2 SQIVND (reference sequence). The CDR3 consists of 18 residues. CDR3 DNA sequence: TGTGCCAGTAGCACACCTACCCCTAGCGGGACGAAGCAAGAGACCCAGTACTTC. Its translation: CASSTPTPSGTKQETQYF. Drawing the rest from reference TRBV19 and TRBJ2-5, the complete variable domain is DGGITQSPKYLFRKEGQNVTLSCEQNLNHDAMYWYRQDPGQGLRLIYYSQIVNDFQKGDIAEGYSVSREKKESFPLTVTSAQKNPTAFYLCASSTPTPSGTKQETQYFGPGTRLLVL.

CDR3 amino acids: CASSLNGHNGNTIYF. In nucleotides, the CDR3 is TGTGCCAGCAGCTTAAATGGTCACAACGGAAACACCATATATTTT. This chain joins TRBV7-2 and TRBJ1-3; D gene ambiguous. This CDR3 has 15 residues. Germline lookup yields CDR1 SGHTA and CDR2 FQGNSA. V lost 2 bases and J lost 4, with 12 bases in between.

A word on this clone: Germline is not matched at one junction end, which may reflect a read error. Other DNA sequences in the same sample also yield this CDR3. The chain combines TRBV9 with TRBJ1-2; 8 nucleotides match TRBD1. The CDR3 runs to 15 residues. Germline-derived CDR1 and CDR2 are SGDLS and YYNGEE. The CDR3, as DNA: TGTGCCAGCAGTGTAGGACAGGGTACTAACTATGGCTACACCTTC. It codes for CASSVGQGTNYGYTF.

V usage is TRBV7-3 and J usage is TRBJ1-1; TRBD1 is a possible D gene (5 bases). Per the germline V gene, CDR1 is SGHTA and CDR2 is FQGTGA. The CDR3 contains 15 residues. The ends were cut back, 0 bases at V and 4 bases at J, with 12 bases in the middle. CDR3 in DNA: TGTGCCAGCAGCTTAACCCAGGGTTTGGTCACTGAAGCTTTCTTT. Translated: CASSLTQGLVTEAFF.

The CDR3: CASSIKGPGTEAFF. CDR3 sequence (DNA): TGTGCCAGTAGTATAAAAGGGCCGGGGACTGAAGCTTTCTTT. V usage is TRBV19 and J usage is TRBJ1-1; D ambiguous. The CDR3 is 14 amino acids. The V end was cut by 2 bases, the J end by 5 bases, with 12 bases between. In germline, CDR1 is LNHDA, CDR2 SQIVND (reference sequence).

The chain recombines TRBV6-5 with TRBJ2-3; TRBD1 might be the D (6 bases). Germline V gene sequence: CDR1 MNHEY, CDR2 SVGAGI. The CDR3 length is 15 residues. Trimming left V 3 bases short and J 3 bases short, with 13 bases between. Here the CDR3 reads CASSYVGQGTDTQYF. DNA for the CDR3: TGTGCCAGCAGTTATGTGGGACAAGGAACAGATACGCAGTATTTT.

The CDR3 reads CASSFRLAGGLSLQETQYF. The CDR3 DNA sequence: TGTGCCAGCAGCTTTCGACTAGCGGGGGGGCTATCCCTTCAAGAGACCCAGTACTTC. The V call is TRBV7-2, the J call TRBJ2-5; TRBD2 matches 14 bases. The V segment lost 3 bases and the J segment 2 bases; nucleotides outside the gene matches: 11. This CDR3 is 19 amino acids long. Per germline, CDR1 SGHTA and CDR2 FQGNSA.

The rearrangement uses TRBV5-4 and TRBJ1-5; D is possibly TRBD1 (5 bases). Trimming removed 4 bases from V and 9 bases from J, with 11 bases in between. Germline lookup yields CDR1 SGHNT and CDR2 YYREEE (reference sequence). There are 12 residues in the CDR3. As DNA, the CDR3 is TGTGCCAGCAGCAATAATCAGGGGCCCCAGCATTTT. The encoded protein is CASSNNQGPQHF.

The chain uses TRBV11-2 and TRBJ2-3; 10 nucleotides agree with TRBD2. Germline V lookup: CDR1 SGHAT, CDR2 FQNNGV. Trimming at V came to 3 bases and at J to 3 bases, leaving 12 bases not matched to a gene. The CDR3 spans 18 residues. CDR3: CASSFLAGAFGRTDTQYF. The CDR3 DNA reads as TGTGCCAGCAGCTTTCTAGCGGGGGCGTTTGGGAGGACAGATACGCAGTATTTT.

This chain uses TRBV2 with TRBJ1-1, with TRBD1 matching 8 bases. Germline lookup yields CDR1 SNHLY and CDR2 FYNNEI. V was pared by 9 bases and J by 4 bases, with 4 bases of the junction left unmatched. This CDR3 is built from 12 residues. The CDR3 DNA reads as TGTGCCAGTGGGGACAGGCCCACTGAAGCTTTCTTT. Encoded protein: CASGDRPTEAFF.

CDR3 amino acids: CASSRGYEQYF. The CDR3 coding sequence is TGTGCCAGCAGTCGCGGTTACGAGCAGTACTTC. The rearrangement joins TRBV2 to TRBJ2-7; D not resolved. This CDR3 is 11 amino acids long. From germline, CDR1 is SNHLY and CDR2 FYNNEI. With 5 bases removed from V and 4 bases from J, the gap between germline ends came to 6 bases.

V gene TRBV27 combines with J gene TRBJ2-3; TRBD2 matches 7 bases. Per the germline V gene, CDR1 is MNHEY and CDR2 is SMNVEV (reference sequence). There are 14 residues in the CDR3. V lost 6 bases, J lost 5 bases, and 8 bases stayed unmatched. CDR3 sequence (DNA): TGTGCCAGCAGCCGAGCGGGGTCTGGAGATACGCAGTATTTT. It yields the protein CASSRAGSGDTQYF.

The chain links TRBV6-2 or TRBV6-3 to TRBJ2-7; 9 bases line up with TRBD1. Trimming took 5 bases from V and 0 from J; bases not matched to a gene: 5. Germline CDR1 reads MNHEY; CDR2 reads SVGEGT. This CDR3 has 15 amino acids. The CDR3, as DNA: TGTGCCAGCAGTCGGCTGGGACAGGGCTCCTACGAGCAGTACTTC. This gives the protein CASSRLGQGSYEQYF.

The chain is built from TRBV10-3 and TRBJ1-2; D remains ambiguous. Trimming took 7 bases from V and 3 from J, leaving 15 bases between them. Looked up from germline, CDR1 is ENHRY and CDR2 is SYGVKD. This CDR3 contains 14 residues. The CDR3 reads CAINGVRGDYGYTF. The CDR3 nucleotides read TGTGCCATCAATGGGGTCCGGGGTGACTATGGCTACACCTTC.

V usage is TRBV12-3 or TRBV12-4 and J usage is TRBJ1-2, with 7 bases lining up with TRBD1. This CDR3 contains 12 residues. The J segment lost 5 bases and the V segment lost 5 bases, leaving 2 bases of the junction unmatched. CDR3 nucleotide sequence: TGTGCCAGCAGTCACAGGGGTTATGGCTACACCTTC. Amino acid sequence: CASSHRGYGYTF.

The chain is built from TRBV6-5 and TRBJ2-4; 8 bases match TRBD2. Looked up from germline, CDR1 is MNHEY and CDR2 is SVGAGI. V gave up 0 bases and J gave up 8 bases; unmatched junction bases: 3. CDR3 length: 14 residues. DNA of the CDR3: TGTGCCAGCAGTTACTCAGACGGGGGGGACATTCAGTACTTC. This gives the protein CASSYSDGGDIQYF.

The V gene is TRBV19, the J gene TRBJ1-1; tentatively, D is TRBD1 (6 bases). From germline, CDR1 is LNHDA and CDR2 SQIVND (reference sequence). Trimming took 9 bases from V and 6 from J, leaving 23 bases between them. The CDR3 is 15 residues long. The CDR3 region is CASLNSGGGSAEAFF. CDR3 DNA: TGTGCCAGCCTAAACTCTGGGGGCGGGAGCGCTGAAGCTTTCTTT.

This clone was counted a single time. The V gene is TRBV7-6, the J gene TRBJ2-7; 8 positions match TRBD2. The V and J ends lost 5 bases and 8 bases, in that order; junction bases with no gene match: 14. Germline CDR1 and CDR2: SGHVS and FNYEAQ. The CDR3 contains 15 residues. CDR3: CASSPPESGSGKQYF. The CDR3, as DNA: TGTGCCAGCAGCCCCCCAGAAAGCGGGAGTGGTAAGCAGTACTTC.

The V and J genes are TRBV7-8 and TRBJ2-1, with D possibly TRBD2 on 7 matching bases. Germline CDR1 is SGHVS and CDR2 is FQNEAQ. The V and J ends lost 3 bases and 6 bases respectively, with 12 bases between them. This CDR3 region has 14 residues. CDR3 nucleotides: TGTGCCAGCAGCTTCGAGGGGGGGATCAATGAGCAGTTCTTC. Its translation is CASSFEGGINEQFF.

The chain links TRBV7-6 to TRBJ1-1, with TRBD1 matching over 7 bases. This CDR3 has 15 residues. V shed 4 bases and J 3 bases; nucleotides not matched to a gene: 8. Germline V gene data show CDR1 as SGHVS and CDR2 as FNYEAQ. CDR3 sequence (DNA): TGTGCCAGCAGCTGGTCAGACAGGGAGGACACTGAAGCTTTCTTT. It yields the protein CASSWSDREDTEAFF.

The chain uses TRBV19 and TRBJ1-2; 11 bases map to TRBD1. Germline values: CDR1 LNHDA, CDR2 SQIVND (reference sequence). This CDR3 comprises 15 residues. V shed 7 bases, J shed 2 bases, and the junction held 6 bases outside the gene matches. For the CDR3, the DNA is TGTGCCAGTACCCCGGGACAGGGGGTGAACTATGGCTACACCTTC. Residues: CASTPGQGVNYGYTF.